Listed here are 16 T cell receptor beta chains from one sample, sequenced in a study of blood T cell repertoires in COVID-19. Assay: immunoSEQ multiplex PCR; the TCRdb copy retains only in-frame clones and omits some. This sample has 150,000 to 200,000 clones, with 89% found just once. Sequencing was done on a sample of PBMCs or T cells enriched from blood (not recorded which). The receptors here all came from a woman between 18 and 30 years old who had recovered from COVID-19.

Here the CDR3 reads CASSSITSGRFLEQYF. The CDR3 region has the DNA TGTGCCAGCAGCTCAATAACTAGCGGGAGGTTCCTCGAGCAGTACTTC. The V call is TRBV11-2, the J call TRBJ2-7; 12 bases align to TRBD2. This CDR3 region has 16 residues. With 4 bases clipped from V and 6 bases from J, the junction kept 10 bases outside the gene matches. Germline V gene sequence: CDR1 SGHAT, CDR2 FQNNGV.

This sequence joins TRBV27 and TRBJ1-6; 8 bases fit TRBD1. V lost 8 bases to trimming and J lost 7 bases; unmatched junction nucleotides: 7. The CDR3 length is 14 residues. Germline CDR1 and CDR2: MNHEY and SMNVEV (reference sequence). The CDR3 sequence: CASGRDRINSPLHF. CDR3 coding DNA: TGTGCCAGCGGAAGGGACAGGATAAATTCACCCCTCCACTTT.

This clone was seen only a few times. The chain has TRBV4-2 and TRBJ1-2; 8 bases agree with TRBD1. The J segment lost 3 bases and the V segment lost 1 base, leaving 7 bases of the junction unmatched. Germline-derived CDR1 and CDR2 are LGHNA and YNFKEQ. This CDR3 has 16 amino acids. Here the CDR3 reads CASSQVGAGGDYGYTF. In DNA form, the CDR3 reads TGTGCCAGCAGCCAAGTTGGCGCAGGGGGCGACTATGGCTACACCTTC.

The chain has TRBV6-1 and TRBJ2-7; D might be TRBD2 (6 bases). Germline CDR1 reads MNHNS; CDR2 reads SASEGT. The V and J ends lost 2 bases and 1 base respectively, with 12 bases between them. The CDR3 runs 15 residues. The DNA for the CDR3 is TGTGCCAGCAGTGAAAGGTCAGGGAGGTCCTACGAGCAGTACTTC. It specifies CASSERSGRSYEQYF.

The gene calls are TRBV5-1 and TRBJ2-2, with a tentative D call TRBD2 (5 bases). The CDR3 totals 14 residues. CDR1 and CDR2 from the germline V gene are SGHRS and YFSETQ. V gave up 10 bases and J gave up 7 bases, with 20 bases separating them. The DNA for the CDR3 is TGCGCCCAGAGATTTATATTCGAGGGCGGGGAGCTGTTTTTT. Encoded protein: CAQRFIFEGGELFF.

This sequence joins TRBV6-5 and TRBJ1-2; possible D gene TRBD1, 6 bases. The germline CDR1 and CDR2 sequences are MNHEY and SVGAGI. Trimming shortened V by 2 bases and J by 6 bases, and 19 bases separated the two germline ends. This CDR3 has 16 amino acids. CDR3 region: CASSYLPSPGVNGYTF. DNA for the CDR3: TGTGCCAGCAGTTACCTACCCTCCCCAGGGGTCAATGGCTACACCTTC.

The chain links TRBV7-9 to TRBJ2-3; 9 bases align to TRBD1. CDR3 length equals 16 residues. Germline V gene sequence: CDR1 SEHNR, CDR2 FQNEAQ (reference sequence). J gave up 5 bases and V 4 bases, and 10 bases lay outside the gene matches. DNA of the CDR3: TGTGCCAGCAGCTACTTAACAGGGGGCGAGAAAGATACGCAGTATTTT. This encodes CASSYLTGGEKDTQYF.

This clone was observed a single time. The V call is TRBV28, the J call TRBJ1-6; TRBD1 might be the D (5 bases). The length of the CDR3 is 15 residues. Trimming took off 2 bases at V and 5 bases at J, with 10 bases between the two ends. CDR1 and CDR2 from the germline V gene are MDHEN and SYDVKM. CDR3 loop: CASSLVGVHNSPLHF. The DNA of the CDR3 is TGTGCCAGCAGTTTAGTAGGGGTCCATAATTCACCCCTCCACTTT.

V gene TRBV6-5 combines with J gene TRBJ1-5; D possibly corresponds to TRBD1 (6 bases). The CDR3 covers 15 residues. Trimming took off 6 bases at V and 5 bases at J, with 17 bases between the two ends. The V gene's germline CDR1 is MNHEY and CDR2 SVGAGI. The DNA for the CDR3 is TGTGCCAGCAGAACAGGGCATTGGGATTATCAGCCCCAGCATTTT. It codes for CASRTGHWDYQPQHF.

The rearrangement joins TRBV19 to TRBJ1-1; weak D call: TRBD1 (5 bases). The CDR3 has 14 amino acids. Per the germline V gene, CDR1 is LNHDA and CDR2 is SQIVND (reference sequence). Trimming shortened V by 3 bases and J by 7 bases, and 15 bases separated the two germline ends. Here the CDR3 DNA reads TGTGCCAGTAGTATGCGGGGGAATATAAATGAAGCTTTCTTT. This sequence encodes CASSMRGNINEAFF.

The V and J genes are TRBV7-3 and TRBJ1-1, with D unresolved. CDR3 length: 13 residues. Germline loops: CDR1 SGHTA, CDR2 FQGTGA. V lost 4 bases and J 1 base, leaving 7 bases between the germline ends. The CDR3 loop reads CASSWNRNTEAFF. CDR3 coding DNA: TGTGCCAGCAGCTGGAACAGGAACACTGAAGCTTTCTTT.

V and J are TRBV6-5 and TRBJ1-5; D may be TRBD1 (6 bases). Germline V gives CDR1 MNHEY, CDR2 SVGAGI. The CDR3 totals 13 residues. Deletions cut 6 bases from V and 6 bases from J, with 12 bases between. The CDR3 loop reads CASSRGQTQPQHF. CDR3 nucleotide sequence: TGTGCCAGCAGCCGCGGACAGACTCAGCCCCAGCATTTT.

J is TRBJ2-5 and V is TRBV28, with 12 positions matching TRBD2. Germline V gene data show CDR1 as MDHEN and CDR2 as SYDVKM. The trim removed 5 bases at V and 2 bases at J, leaving 9 bases unmatched. This CDR3 is 17 amino acids long. In DNA form, the CDR3 reads TGTGCCAGCAGTCCATACCTAGCGGGAGGGGGGCAAGAGACCCAGTACTTC. Translated, it gives CASSPYLAGGGQETQYF.

The chain recombines TRBV7-9 with TRBJ2-2; a possible D gene is TRBD2 (6 bases). V was clipped by 4 bases and J by 5 bases, with 17 bases between them. The CDR3 extends over 16 amino acids. Germline CDR1 reads SEHNR; CDR2 reads FQNEAQ (reference sequence). CDR3 protein: CASSYPMGGGTGELFF. CDR3 DNA: TGTGCCAGCAGCTACCCCATGGGTGGAGGGACCGGGGAGCTGTTTTTT.

The V and J genes are TRBV18 and TRBJ2-7, with 10 positions matching TRBD1. Germline lookup yields CDR1 KGHSH and CDR2 LQKENI. The junction had 7 bases not matched to a gene; V was cut back by 3 bases and J by 5 bases. This CDR3 is 15 amino acids long. CDR3 in DNA: TGTGCCAGCTCACCGCGACAGGGGGCCTCGGACGAGCAGTACTTC. Its translation is CASSPRQGASDEQYF.

The chain is built from TRBV5-1 and TRBJ1-3, with D possibly being TRBD1 (5 bases). Trimming removed 3 bases from V and 2 bases from J, with 12 bases in between. The CDR3 extends over 15 amino acids. CDR1 and CDR2 (germline): SGHRS, YFSETQ. CDR3 loop: CASSSAGWTGNTIYF. CDR3 coding DNA: TGCGCCAGCAGCTCAGCAGGGTGGACTGGAAACACCATATATTTT.